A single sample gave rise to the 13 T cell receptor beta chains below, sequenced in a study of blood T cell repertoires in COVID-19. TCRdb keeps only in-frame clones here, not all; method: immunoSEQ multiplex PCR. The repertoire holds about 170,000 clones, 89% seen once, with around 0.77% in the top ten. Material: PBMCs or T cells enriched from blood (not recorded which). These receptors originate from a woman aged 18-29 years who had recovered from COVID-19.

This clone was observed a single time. CDR3 in DNA: TGTGCCAGCAGCGTCCCACTAGCCACCTACGAGCAGTACTTC. This gives the protein CASSVPLATYEQYF. This sequence joins TRBV7-9 and TRBJ2-7, with D possibly being TRBD2 (6 bases). Trimming took off 5 bases at V and 2 bases at J, with 13 bases between the two ends. Germline CDR1 and CDR2: SEHNR and FQNEAQ (reference sequence). The CDR3 spans 14 residues.

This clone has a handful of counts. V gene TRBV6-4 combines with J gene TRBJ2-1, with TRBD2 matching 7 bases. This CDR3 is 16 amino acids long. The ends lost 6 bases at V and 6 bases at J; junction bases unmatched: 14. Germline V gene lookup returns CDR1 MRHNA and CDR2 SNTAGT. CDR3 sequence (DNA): TGTGCCAGCAGCCTCTTGGCGGGAGATGTGGGCAATGAGCAGTTCTTC. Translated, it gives CASSLLAGDVGNEQFF.

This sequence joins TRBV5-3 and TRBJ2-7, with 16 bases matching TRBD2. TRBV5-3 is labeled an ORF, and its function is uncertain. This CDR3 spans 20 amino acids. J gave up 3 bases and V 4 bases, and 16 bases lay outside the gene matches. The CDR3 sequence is CARSLGTSGRGHITGYEQYF. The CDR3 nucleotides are TGTGCCAGAAGCCTAGGGACTAGCGGGAGGGGGCATATCACTGGCTACGAGCAGTACTTC.

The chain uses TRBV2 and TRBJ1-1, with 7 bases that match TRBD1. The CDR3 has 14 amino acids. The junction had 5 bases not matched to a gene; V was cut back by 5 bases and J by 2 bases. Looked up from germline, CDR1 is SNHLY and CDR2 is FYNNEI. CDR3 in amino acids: CASSRRQGNTEAFF. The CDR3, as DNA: TGTGCCAGCAGTAGACGACAGGGAAACACTGAAGCTTTCTTT.

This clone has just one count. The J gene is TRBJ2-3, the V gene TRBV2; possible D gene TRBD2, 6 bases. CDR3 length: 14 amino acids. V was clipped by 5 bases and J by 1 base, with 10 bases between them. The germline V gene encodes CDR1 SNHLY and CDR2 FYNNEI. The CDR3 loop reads CASSNGGGTDTQYF. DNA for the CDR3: TGTGCCAGCAGTAACGGAGGGGGCACAGATACGCAGTATTTT.

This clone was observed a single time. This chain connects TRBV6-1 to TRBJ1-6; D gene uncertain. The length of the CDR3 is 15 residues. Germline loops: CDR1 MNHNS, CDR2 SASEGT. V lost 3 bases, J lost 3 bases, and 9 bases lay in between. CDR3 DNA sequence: TGTGCCAGCAGTGAGGTACACCTCTATAATTCACCCCTCCACTTT. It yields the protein CASSEVHLYNSPLHF.

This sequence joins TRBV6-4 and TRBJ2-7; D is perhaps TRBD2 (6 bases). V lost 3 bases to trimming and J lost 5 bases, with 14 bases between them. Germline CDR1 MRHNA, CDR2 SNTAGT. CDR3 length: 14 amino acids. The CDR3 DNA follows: TGTGCCAGCAGTGAGACGGGGGAGGCCCACGAGCAGTACTTC. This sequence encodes CASSETGEAHEQYF.

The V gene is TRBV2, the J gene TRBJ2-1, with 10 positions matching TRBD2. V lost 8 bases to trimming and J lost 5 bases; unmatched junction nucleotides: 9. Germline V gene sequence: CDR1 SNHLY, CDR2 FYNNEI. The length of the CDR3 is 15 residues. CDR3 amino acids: CASRILAGVNNEQFF. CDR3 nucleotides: TGTGCCAGCCGCATTCTAGCGGGAGTCAACAATGAGCAGTTCTTC.

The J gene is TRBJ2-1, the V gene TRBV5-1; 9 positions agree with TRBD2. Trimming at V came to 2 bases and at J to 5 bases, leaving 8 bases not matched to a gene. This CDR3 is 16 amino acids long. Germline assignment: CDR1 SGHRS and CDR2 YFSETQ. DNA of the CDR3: TGCGCCAGCAGCTTCGCAGCGGGAGGACCACACAATGAGCAGTTCTTC. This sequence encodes CASSFAAGGPHNEQFF.

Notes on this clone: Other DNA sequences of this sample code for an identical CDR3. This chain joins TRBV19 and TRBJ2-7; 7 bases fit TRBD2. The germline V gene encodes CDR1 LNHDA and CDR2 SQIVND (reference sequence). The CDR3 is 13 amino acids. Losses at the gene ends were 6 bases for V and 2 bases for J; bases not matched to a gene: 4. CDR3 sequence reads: CASSPGLTYEQYF. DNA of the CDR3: TGTGCCAGTAGCCCGGGACTAACCTACGAGCAGTACTTC.

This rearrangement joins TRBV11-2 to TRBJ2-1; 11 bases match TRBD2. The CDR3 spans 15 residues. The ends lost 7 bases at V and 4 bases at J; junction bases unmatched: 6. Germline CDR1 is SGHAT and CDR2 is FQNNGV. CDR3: CASKVAGGLYNEQFF. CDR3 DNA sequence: TGTGCCAGCAAAGTAGCGGGAGGGCTATACAATGAGCAGTTCTTC.

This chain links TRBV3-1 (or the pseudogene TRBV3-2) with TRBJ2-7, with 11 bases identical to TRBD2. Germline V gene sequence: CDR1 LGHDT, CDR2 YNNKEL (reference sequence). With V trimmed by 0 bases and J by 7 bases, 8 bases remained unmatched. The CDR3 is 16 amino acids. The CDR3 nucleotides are TGTGCCAGCAGCCAAGAGACTAGCGGGACTAGAAGGGAGCAGTACTTC. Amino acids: CASSQETSGTRREQYF.

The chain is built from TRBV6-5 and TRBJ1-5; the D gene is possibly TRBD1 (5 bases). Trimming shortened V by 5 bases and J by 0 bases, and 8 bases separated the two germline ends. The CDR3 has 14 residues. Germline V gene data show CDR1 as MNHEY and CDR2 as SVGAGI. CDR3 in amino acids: CASSRGGSNQPQHF. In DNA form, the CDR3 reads TGTGCCAGCAGTAGGGGCGGTAGCAATCAGCCCCAGCATTTT.